A selection of T cell receptor beta chains follows, all from one sample in a study of Ad26.COV2.S vaccination and SARS-CoV-2 variants. The protocol was immunoSEQ multiplex PCR, while the TCRdb copy is restricted to in-frame clones and leaves out a portion. This table holds more than 400,000 clones, less than 95% found once. The sample here was peripheral blood, taken in a trial of Ad26.COV2.S vaccine versus placebo. The receptors stem from a person between 18 and 60 years old who received the Ad26.COV2.S COVID-19 vaccine or a placebo. Each CDR3 is given with its conserved first and last residue. A D gene is named only where the DNA matches it firmly. Only part of the rows carry a size: once, few, many, or a class if the clone is expanded.

clone_size	j_call	d_call	v_call	cdr3_length	cdr3_nt	cdr3_aa
few	TRBJ2-7	TRBD1	TRBV7-3	14	TGTGCCAGCAGCTTAGATGGGACAGGGGGCGAGCAGTACTTC	CASSLDGTGGEQYF
-	TRBJ2-1	-	TRBV9	16	TGTGCCAGCAGCGTAGTAGAGGAGACATGGGGCGATGAGCAGTTCTTC	CASSVVEETWGDEQFF
-	TRBJ1-2	-	TRBV28	12	TGTGCCAGCAGTTTAGAACTCTGGGGCTACACCTTC	CASSLELWGYTF
-	TRBJ2-5	-	TRBV5-8	14	TGTGCCAGCAGCTCCGGGCCCCACATAGGGTGGCAGTACTTC	CASSSGPHIGWQYF
-	TRBJ1-6	-	TRBV4-2	16	TGTGCCAGCAGCCTGACACATAGCTCCTATAATTCACCCCTCCACTTT	CASSLTHSSYNSPLHF
-	TRBJ2-2	TRBD2	TRBV19	19	TGTGCCAGTAGACAAAAGGAAAAAAATAGCGGGAGGAGCACCGGGGAGCTGTTTTTT	CASRQKEKNSGRSTGELFF
few	TRBJ1-2	TRBD1	TRBV7-9	13	TGTGCCAGCAGCTCCCAGGGGGCGATAGGCTACACCTTC	CASSSQGAIGYTF
-	TRBJ1-6	TRBD1	TRBV15	16	TGTGCCACCAGCGGCCGAACCGGGACAGTTAATTCACCCCTCCACTTT	CATSGRTGTVNSPLHF
-	TRBJ2-3	-	TRBV5-1	14	TGCGCCAGCAGCTCTAGGGCAGGGTCAGATACGCAGTATTTT	CASSSRAGSDTQYF
few	TRBJ2-7	-	TRBV19	14	TGTGCCAGTAGTATAGGGGCAGTTTCCTACGAGCAGTACTTC	CASSIGAVSYEQYF
-	TRBJ2-1	-	TRBV7-3	15	TGTGCCAGCAGCTTGACCGGGAGTTCCTACAATGAGCAGTTCTTC	CASSLTGSSYNEQFF
-	TRBJ1-6	-	TRBV27	13	TGTGCCAGCAGTTGGCAGGCCAATTCACCCCTCCACTTT	CASSWQANSPLHF
-	TRBJ2-7	-	TRBV5-5	13	TGTGCCAGCAGCTACGGGACAAACTACGAGCAGTACTTC	CASSYGTNYEQYF
-	TRBJ2-4	-	TRBV15	15	TGTGCCACCAGCAGAGAGATAGTAGCCAAAAACATTCAGTACTTC	CATSREIVAKNIQYF
few	TRBJ2-5	TRBD2	TRBV9	16	TGTGCCAGCAGCGTAGGCCTAGCGGGAGTGGAGGAGACCCAGTACTTC	CASSVGLAGVEETQYF
-	TRBJ2-2	-	TRBV9	13	TGTGCCAGCAGCAACAGTAACACCGGGGAGCTGTTTTTT	CASSNSNTGELFF
-	TRBJ2-7	-	TRBV18	16	TGTGCCAGCTCACCAAGAGCCGGGCCCCAGGCGTACGAGCAGTACTTC	CASSPRAGPQAYEQYF
-	TRBJ2-1	-	TRBV5-1	13	TGCGCCAGCAGCTCCGGAGGGTTGAATGAGCAGTTCTTC	CASSSGGLNEQFF
few	TRBJ1-5	TRBD1	TRBV3-1/TRBV3-2	14	TGTGCCAGCAGCCCCGCAGGGGGAGGCCAGCCCCAGCATTTT	CASSPAGGGQPQHF